Detailed here is one T cell receptor (beta chain). Terminally differentiated effector memory CD45RA+ cells were excluded by CCR7 positive selection of CD45RO-negative cells. The entry originates in a study of shared clonotypes between healthy human individuals. Assay execution took place at the deep level. Sorted-subset replicate PCRs used 150 to 200 ng of genomic DNA. This amount corresponded to approximately 30,000 T cell genomes. Using immunoSEQ multiplex PCR, the repertoire was profiled, and TCRdb retains in-frame clones only, with some absent. The sample carries about 2.1 million clones, around 93% recorded once. Germline CDR1 reads SQVTM; CDR2 reads ANQGSEA. The CDR3 is 12 amino acids. The V and J ends lost 4 bases and 1 base respectively, with 8 bases between them.

The rearrangement joins TRBV29-1 to TRBJ2-7; D remains ambiguous. Sequenced material: naive CD8+ T cells from PBMCs. The TCR originated in a man younger than 30 in good health. Some clones in this sample may be carry-over from other donors' samples. The CDR3 region has the DNA TGCAGCGTTGTGCAGCCGTCCTACGAGCAGTACTTC. Translating gives CSVVQPSYEQYF.